This entry lists 14 T cell receptor beta chains sequenced from one sample in a study of T cell changes during pregnancy in multiple sclerosis (dated by TCRdb to the late 2010s). The method was the immunoSEQ multiplex PCR assay. TCRdb obtained this table from immuneACCESS and retained in-frame rearrangements with V and J assigned. These tables miss some clones; where compared with another copy, unresolved V genes account for less than half of the shortfall, and the remainder is unexplained. Here the sample has over 65,000 clones; roughly 90% occur a single time. The leading ten clones occupy approximately 2.5% of the sample. Here the sequenced sample was peripheral blood, taken in the first trimester of pregnancy. The receptors derive from a female donor with multiple sclerosis, enrolled in a pregnancy study.

This clone has just one count. V is TRBV7-2 and J is TRBJ2-7, with 7 bases lining up with TRBD1. The germline V gene has CDR1 SGHTA and CDR2 FQGNSA. J gave up 2 bases and V 4 bases, and 8 bases lay outside the gene matches. The length of the CDR3 is 15 residues. The CDR3 loop reads CASSSLLGTAYEQYF. Written as DNA, the CDR3 is TGTGCCAGCAGCTCCCTCCTCGGGACAGCCTACGAGCAGTACTTC.

V is TRBV6-1 and J is TRBJ2-7; tentatively, D is TRBD1 (6 bases). In germline, CDR1 is MNHNS, CDR2 SASEGT. V dropped 3 bases and J dropped 2 bases, with 11 bases sitting between them. This CDR3 is 14 amino acids long. This CDR3 is CASSDHQGPYEQYF. In DNA form, the CDR3 reads TGTGCCAGCAGTGATCACCAGGGGCCCTACGAGCAGTACTTC.

The V and J genes are TRBV27 and TRBJ2-3; 7 bases are a match to TRBD2. Per germline, CDR1 MNHEY and CDR2 SMNVEV (reference sequence). This CDR3 region has 13 residues. J was trimmed by 4 bases and V by 6 bases; bases with no gene match: 4. The CDR3 region is CASRLAIADTQYF. CDR3 bases: TGTGCCAGCAGACTAGCGATCGCAGATACGCAGTATTTT.

The rearrangement joins TRBV5-1 to TRBJ2-3, with D possibly TRBD1 on 5 matching bases. Trimming took 0 bases from V and 7 from J, leaving 12 bases between them. Germline CDR1 SGHRS, CDR2 YFSETQ. CDR3 length: 14 amino acids. The CDR3 sequence is CASSLEGAPHTQYF. Written as DNA, the CDR3 is TGCGCCAGCAGCTTGGAAGGGGCCCCTCATACGCAGTATTTT.

This chain uses TRBV14 with TRBJ2-7, with D possibly TRBD2 on 5 matching bases. V lost 1 base, J lost 4 bases, and 14 bases lay in between. The CDR3 is made up of 15 amino acids. The V gene's germline CDR1 is SGHDN and CDR2 FVKESK. The CDR3 DNA is TGTGCCAGCAGCCAAGGAGGGAATCTCAAATACGAGCAGTACTTC. This encodes CASSQGGNLKYEQYF.

The chain is built from TRBV9 and TRBJ2-7, with D perhaps matching TRBD1 (7 bases). The CDR3 totals 14 residues. CDR1 and CDR2 from the germline V gene are SGDLS and YYNGEE. Trimming cost V 0 bases and J 4 bases, with 11 bases left between them. The CDR3 DNA reads as TGTGCCAGCAGCGTAGGTCCAGGGGGGTACGAGCAGTACTTC. Encoded protein: CASSVGPGGYEQYF. The whole variable domain, remainder taken from reference TRBV9 and TRBJ2-7, is DSGVTQTPKHLITATGQRVTLRCSPRSGDLSVYWYQQSLDQGLQFLIQYYNGEERAKGNILERFSAQQFPDLHSELNLSSLELGDSALYFCASSVGPGGYEQYFGPGTRLTVT.

V and J are TRBV7-6 and TRBJ1-1; no reliable D call. The CDR3 totals 12 residues. V was trimmed by 5 bases and J by 1 base, leaving 5 bases between them. Germline V CDR1 and CDR2: SGHVS, FNYEAQ. CDR3 nucleotide sequence: TGTGCCAGCAGCCGGTGGAACACTGAAGCTTTCTTT. This sequence encodes CASSRWNTEAFF.

The chain joins TRBV4-1 to TRBJ1-2; possibly TRBD1 for D (6 bases). Trimming left V 0 bases short and J 4 bases short, with 15 bases between. The germline V gene encodes CDR1 MGHRA and CDR2 YSYEKL. This CDR3 contains 16 residues. CDR3 loop: CASSQDLGGRSYGYTF. CDR3 in DNA: TGCGCCAGCAGCCAAGATCTGGGGGGGCGAAGCTATGGCTACACCTTC.

This clone occurred once. The V call is TRBV21-1, the J call TRBJ2-1; the D call in the table, TRBD2, was not verified against the DNA. TRBV21-1 is a pseudogene. The CDR3 spans 21 residues. In DNA, the CDR3 is TGTGCCAGCAGCAACGAAGGGGGTTGGGGACTAGCGACCAGCTCCTACAATGAGCAGTTCTTC. It codes for CASSNEGGWGLATSSYNEQFF.

The chain combines TRBV7-9 with TRBJ2-3; 10 positions match TRBD2. This CDR3 comprises 17 residues. CDR1 SEHNR and CDR2 FQNEAQ come from the germline V gene (reference sequence). J was trimmed by 3 bases and V by 2 bases; bases with no gene match: 8. This CDR3 reads CASSLLGSGGTTDTQYF. The CDR3 nucleotides read TGTGCCAGCAGCTTATTAGGTAGCGGGGGGACAACAGATACGCAGTATTTT. Based on the CDR3 plus reference TRBV7-9 and TRBJ2-3, the full variable domain is DTGVSQNPRHKITKRGQNVTFRCDPISEHNRLYWYRQTLGQGPEFLTYFQNEAQLEKSRLLSDRFSAERPKGSFSTLEIQRTEQGDSAMYLCASSLLGSGGTTDTQYFGPGTRLTVL.

This sequence joins TRBV4-3 and TRBJ1-3; D is possibly TRBD1 (5 bases). The CDR3 totals 18 residues. The V and J ends lost 0 bases and 0 bases respectively, with 15 bases between them. CDR1 LGHNA and CDR2 YSLEER come from the germline V gene. The CDR3 is CASSQDLVDSISGNTIYF. CDR3 nucleotide sequence: TGCGCCAGCAGCCAAGATTTAGTCGACAGTATCTCTGGAAACACCATATATTTT.

V and J are TRBV27 and TRBJ2-1; TRBD2 aligns across 9 bases. The V and J ends lost 4 bases and 8 bases, in that order; junction bases with no gene match: 12. Germline lookup yields CDR1 MNHEY and CDR2 SMNVEV (reference sequence). The CDR3 contains 16 residues. For the CDR3, the DNA is TGTGCCAGCAGTTATTTGCTAGCGGGGACGATAGATGAGCAGTTCTTC. Protein: CASSYLLAGTIDEQFF.

The rearrangement joins TRBV5-1 to TRBJ2-2; 12 bases are shared with TRBD2. V was pared by 4 bases and J by 2 bases, with 6 bases of the junction left unmatched. This CDR3 spans 17 amino acids. Per germline, CDR1 SGHRS and CDR2 YFSETQ. In DNA, the CDR3 is TGCGCCAGCAGCATGCGACTAGCGGGGGCCAACACCGGGGAGCTGTTTTTT. It encodes CASSMRLAGANTGELFF.

In its sample, this clone was seen a few times. V is TRBV18 and J is TRBJ1-2; 8 nucleotides align to TRBD1. The CDR3 totals 14 residues. The germline V gene has CDR1 KGHSH and CDR2 LQKENI. V was clipped by 3 bases and J by 3 bases; unmatched bases: 3. The CDR3 is CASSPGTGDYGYTF. The CDR3 coding sequence is TGTGCCAGCTCACCTGGGACAGGTGACTATGGCTACACCTTC.